One sample yielded the 12 T cell receptor beta chains listed below, sequenced in a study of blood T cell repertoires in COVID-19. Repertoires were generated with immunoSEQ multiplex PCR, while TCRdb's copy carries only in-frame clones and drops some. The sample has approximately 670,000 clones; 70% to 90% are singletons. The sequencing input was peripheral blood. The receptors originated from a woman in her late teens or twenties with acute or convalescent COVID-19.

This chain connects TRBV19 to TRBJ1-2; 8 bases map to TRBD1. The CDR3 runs to 17 residues. Trimming at V came to 4 bases and at J to 4 bases, leaving 14 bases not matched to a gene. Germline CDR1 reads LNHDA; CDR2 reads SQIVND (reference sequence). CDR3 nucleotide sequence: TGTGCCAGTAGTACGGCCGGGATGCAGGGGGCAGGCTATGGCTACACCTTC. Translation gives CASSTAGMQGAGYGYTF.

The CDR3 bases are TGTGCCAGCAGTAACAGGGTGACTGAAGCTTTCTTT. Translated: CASSNRVTEAFF. The V and J genes are TRBV27 and TRBJ1-1; perhaps TRBD1 as D (6 bases). The CDR3 extends over 12 amino acids. The germline V gene encodes CDR1 MNHEY and CDR2 SMNVEV (reference sequence). The ends were cut back, 5 bases at V and 5 bases at J, with 9 bases in the middle.

J is TRBJ2-7 and V is TRBV30, with D perhaps matching TRBD1 (6 bases). CDR3 length: 14 amino acids. V lost 1 base and J 3 bases, leaving 13 bases between the germline ends. Germline values: CDR1 GTSNPN, CDR2 SVGIG (reference sequence). In DNA, the CDR3 is TGTGCCTGGAGTGGACAGGTCTCCAGCTACGAGCAGTACTTC. Its translation: CAWSGQVSSYEQYF.

The chain has TRBV27 and TRBJ1-1; tentatively, D is TRBD1 (6 bases). This CDR3 has 12 amino acids. In germline, CDR1 is MNHEY, CDR2 SMNVEV (reference sequence). Trimming pared 10 bases from V and 5 bases from J, leaving 14 bases between. CDR3 loop: CATRRGATEAFF. For the CDR3, the DNA is TGTGCCACCAGACGGGGGGCGACTGAAGCTTTCTTT.

The rearrangement links TRBV18 to TRBJ1-1; D unclear. CDR1 is KGHSH, CDR2 LQKENI, per germline. Trimming left V 6 bases short and J 3 bases short, with 11 bases between. There are 13 residues in the CDR3. The CDR3 region has the DNA TGTGCCAGCTCTCAATCACGGGACACTGAAGCTTTCTTT. This sequence encodes CASSQSRDTEAFF.

To note about this clone: At one boundary the junction diverges from the germline segment, which might be a read error. This chain uses TRBV6-1 with TRBJ2-7, with 10 bases that match TRBD1. Per the germline V gene, CDR1 is MNHNS and CDR2 is SASEGT. CDR3 size: 12 residues. In DNA, the CDR3 is TGTGCCAGCAGTGAAGCGGGACAGGGGTCTAATTTC. Its protein is CASSEAGQGSNF.

This chain links TRBV29-1 with TRBJ2-2; D call uncertain. CDR3 length: 13 residues. Germline CDR1 SQVTM, CDR2 ANQGSEA. V was clipped by 7 bases and J by 0 bases, with 9 bases between them. The chain's CDR3 is CSGLTANTGELFF. The CDR3 DNA follows: TGCAGCGGCCTGACTGCGAACACCGGGGAGCTGTTTTTT.

V is TRBV4-1 and J is TRBJ2-7; 8 positions match TRBD1. Germline V gives CDR1 MGHRA, CDR2 YSYEKL. The junction had 5 bases not matched to a gene; V was cut back by 4 bases and J by 3 bases. This CDR3 comprises 14 residues. This chain's CDR3 is CASSPRTGFYEQYF. The CDR3 DNA follows: TGCGCCAGCAGCCCAAGGACAGGGTTCTACGAGCAGTACTTC.

The chain recombines TRBV30 with TRBJ2-1, with 8 bases identical to TRBD2. With V trimmed by 3 bases and J by 7 bases, 8 bases remained unmatched. This CDR3 is built from 14 residues. Per germline, CDR1 GTSNPN and CDR2 SVGIG (reference sequence). CDR3 in DNA: TGTGCCTGGAGACTAGCGGAAACCGGGAATGAGCAGTTCTTC. As protein: CAWRLAETGNEQFF.

This clone was recorded only once. V and J are TRBV4-1 and TRBJ1-1, with no clear D. This CDR3 is 14 amino acids long. Deletions cut 1 base from V and 0 bases from J, with 6 bases between. CDR1 and CDR2 from the germline V gene are MGHRA and YSYEKL. CDR3 DNA: TGCGCCAGCAGCCAAGTGTATCTGAACACTGAAGCTTTCTTT. Translation gives CASSQVYLNTEAFF.

This sequence joins TRBV6-2 or TRBV6-3 and TRBJ2-7; 7 nucleotides line up with TRBD1. Germline trimming cut 2 bases from V and 3 bases from J; bases unmatched to any gene: 7. From germline, CDR1 is MNHEY and CDR2 SVGEGT. The CDR3 runs to 15 residues. CDR3 region: CASSYRGQGLYEQYF. The DNA for the CDR3 is TGTGCCAGCAGTTACAGGGGGCAGGGGCTCTACGAGCAGTACTTC.

For this clone: The same CDR3 also results from other DNA sequences found in this sample. The chain employs TRBV6-2 or TRBV6-3 and TRBJ2-3; 10 positions agree with TRBD1. CDR3 size: 14 residues. V lost 5 bases, J lost 4 bases, and 3 bases stayed unmatched. The germline CDR1 and CDR2 sequences are MNHEY and SVGEGT. The CDR3 sequence: CASSPGTGADTQYF. As DNA, the CDR3 is TGTGCCAGCAGTCCCGGGACAGGGGCAGATACGCAGTATTTT.